Listed below are T cell receptor beta chains from one sample, sequenced in a study of regulatory T cells in long-lasting Graves disease. Each CDR3 protein is one row after TCRdb ran MiXCR on the multiplex PCR reads. Of 200,000 to 250,000 distinct CDR3 sequences in the sample, around 20% were seen once. The input for sequencing was peripheral blood mononuclear cells (PBMCs), taken at new diagnosis, from a patient treated with antithyroid drugs. These receptors were obtained from a female donor with Graves disease. CDR3s include the opening cysteine and the closing phenylalanine or tryptophan. Fields, in order: J gene, V gene, clone size, D gene, CDR3 length, CDR3 protein, CDR3 DNA. The D gene is left open where the match is weak. Clone size is given for some rows only: seen once, a few or many times, or a class if the clone is expanded.

TRBJ2-2 | TRBV4-3 | many | NA | 17 | CASSQDPTGRNTGELFF | TGCGCCAGCAGCCAAGATCCTACCGGAAGAAACACCGGGGAGCTGTTTTTT
TRBJ2-3 | TRBV6-1 | many | NA | 13 | CASKWLNTDTQYF | TGTGCCAGCAAGTGGCTCAACACAGATACGCAGTATTTT
TRBJ2-5 | TRBV20-1 | NA | NA | 13 | CSAGHGIQETQYF | TGCAGTGCGGGCCACGGGATCCAAGAGACCCAGTACTTC
TRBJ2-5 | TRBV19 | many | TRBD2 | 14 | CASTSSGTRETQYF | TGTGCCAGTACCAGTAGCGGGACTAGGGAGACCCAGTACTTC
TRBJ2-1 | TRBV11-3 | NA | NA | 15 | CASSDPGSVYNEQFF | TGTGCCAGCAGCGACCCCGGGAGTGTGTACAATGAGCAGTTCTTC
TRBJ1-1 | TRBV29-1 | many | TRBD1 | 12 | CSVGKGATEAFF | TGCAGCGTTGGCAAGGGGGCAACTGAAGCTTTCTTT
TRBJ2-7 | TRBV20-1 | many | TRBD1 | 13 | CSARAQGVGEQYF | TGCAGTGCAAGGGCTCAGGGGGTAGGAGAGCAGTACTTC
TRBJ1-3 | TRBV2 | NA | TRBD1 | 15 | CASSKRTGGGNTIYF | TGTGCCAGCAGTAAAAGGACAGGGGGAGGAAACACCATATATTTT
TRBJ1-1 | TRBV6-1 | many | NA | 14 | CASNHKGVGTEAFF | TGTGCCAGCAACCACAAAGGGGTTGGGACTGAAGCTTTCTTT
TRBJ2-2 | TRBV5-4 | NA | NA | 15 | CASSLVGVIAGELFF | TGTGCCAGCAGCTTGGTAGGGGTAATTGCCGGGGAGCTGTTTTTT
TRBJ2-6 | TRBV6-2/TRBV6-3 | many | NA | 13 | CASSHPGANVLTF | TGTGCCAGCAGCCATCCCGGAGCCAACGTCCTGACTTTC
TRBJ2-7 | TRBV10-3 | many | NA | 13 | CAIRRIDNYEQYF | TGTGCCATCAGGAGAATTGACAACTACGAGCAGTACTTC
TRBJ1-4 | TRBV3-1 | many | NA | 16 | CASSPIPSGLNEKLFF | TGTGCCAGCAGCCCCATCCCGTCGGGACTTAATGAAAAACTGTTTTTT
TRBJ1-5 | TRBV20-1 | NA | NA | 14 | CSAGGQTSNQPQHF | TGCAGTGCTGGAGGACAGACGAGCAATCAGCCCCAGCATTTT
TRBJ2-7 | TRBV7-2 | NA | NA | 13 | CASSGGSAYEQYF | TGTGCCAGCAGTGGGGGATCGGCATACGAGCAGTACTTC
TRBJ2-7 | TRBV28 | many | NA | 11 | CASSVPYEQYF | TGTGCCAGCAGTGTCCCCTACGAGCAGTACTTC
TRBJ2-7 | TRBV7-6 | many | TRBD1 | 16 | CASSLGPGQVSYEQYF | TGTGCCAGCAGCTTAGGTCCGGGACAGGTGTCCTACGAGCAGTACTTC
TRBJ2-2 | TRBV15 | many | NA | 16 | CATSSGERASSGELFF | TGTGCCACCAGCAGTGGCGAGAGGGCCTCATCTGGGGAGCTGTTTTTT
TRBJ2-7 | TRBV28 | many | TRBD1 | 14 | CASSMGQGAYEQYF | TGTGCCAGCAGTATGGGACAGGGGGCTTACGAGCAGTACTTC
TRBJ2-7 | TRBV10-3 | many | TRBD2 | 16 | CAISEGLAGRSYEQYF | TGTGCCATCAGTGAGGGACTAGCGGGGCGATCCTACGAGCAGTACTTC
TRBJ1-3 | TRBV19 | NA | NA | 15 | CASSLTDGSGNTIYF | TGTGCCAGTAGTTTGACAGACGGCTCTGGAAACACCATATATTTT
TRBJ2-2 | TRBV5-6 | many | NA | 15 | CASSSLGAATGELFF | TGTGCCAGCAGCTCGTTAGGGGCGGCCACCGGGGAGCTGTTTTTT
TRBJ2-7 | TRBV5-1 | many | NA | 13 | CASSLGPLYEQYF | TGCGCCAGCAGCTTGGGGCCGCTCTACGAGCAGTACTTC
TRBJ1-2 | TRBV30 | few | NA | 15 | CAWSGSAGSVGGYTF | TGTGCCTGGAGTGGGTCCGCAGGGTCGGTAGGAGGCTACACCTTC
TRBJ2-7 | TRBV29-1 | few | NA | 15 | CSVGHGAASSYEQYF | TGCAGCGTTGGGCACGGGGCTGCAAGCTCCTACGAGCAGTACTTC
TRBJ2-2 | TRBV5-1 | many | TRBD2 | 15 | CASRWLAGPTGELFF | TGCGCCAGCAGGTGGCTAGCGGGCCCCACCGGGGAGCTGTTTTTT
TRBJ2-1 | TRBV15 | once | TRBD2 | 21 | CATSLYDLAGGLQGLYNEQFF | TGTGCCACCAGCCTTTACGACCTAGCGGGAGGGCTACAGGGCCTCTACAATGAGCAGTTCTTC
TRBJ2-1 | TRBV4-3 | many | NA | 15 | CASSQKFDYANEQFF | TGCGCCAGCAGCCAAAAGTTCGACTACGCGAATGAGCAGTTCTTC
TRBJ2-7 | TRBV7-2 | many | NA | 15 | CASSLGGASSYEQYF | TGTGCCAGCAGCCTGGGGGGAGCCAGCTCCTACGAGCAGTACTTC
TRBJ2-3 | TRBV25-1 | NA | NA | 13 | CATYWAHTDTQYF | TGTGCCACCTATTGGGCTCACACAGATACGCAGTATTTT
TRBJ2-7 | TRBV28 | many | TRBD2 | 16 | CASSPVWGRGAYEQYF | TGTGCCAGCAGTCCGGTTTGGGGGAGGGGTGCCTACGAGCAGTACTTC
TRBJ2-1 | TRBV11-2 | many | TRBD2 | 14 | CASSFGLGNNEQFF | TGTGCCAGCAGCTTCGGACTAGGGAACAATGAGCAGTTCTTC
TRBJ1-2 | TRBV5-1 | NA | TRBD1 | 14 | CASSSGTGGEGYTF | TGCGCCAGCAGTTCCGGGACAGGGGGCGAAGGCTACACCTTC
TRBJ2-7 | TRBV11-3 | medium-sized | NA | 14 | CASSSPGFSYEQYF | TGTGCCAGCAGCTCCCCCGGGTTTTCCTACGAGCAGTACTTC
TRBJ2-7 | TRBV6-2/TRBV6-3 | few | NA | 15 | CASTRGSWAKGEQYF | TGTGCCAGCACCCGAGGTAGCTGGGCCAAGGGAGAGCAGTACTTC
TRBJ1-6 | TRBV20-1 | NA | NA | 13 | CSASSGTDSPLHF | TGCAGTGCTAGTTCAGGGACGGATTCACCCCTCCACTTT
TRBJ2-1 | TRBV20-1 | many | TRBD1 | 12 | CSAGQGQDEQFF | TGCAGTGCCGGACAGGGTCAGGATGAGCAGTTCTTC
TRBJ2-7 | TRBV14 | many | NA | 13 | CASSQDSVRVQYF | TGTGCCAGCAGCCAAGACTCTGTCCGAGTGCAGTACTTC
TRBJ2-5 | TRBV6-2/TRBV6-3 | many | NA | 15 | CASSYSSSQQETQYF | TGTGCCAGCAGTTACTCGAGTAGCCAACAAGAGACCCAGTACTTC
TRBJ1-5 | TRBV28 | NA | NA | 14 | CASSLAGSNQPQHF | TGTGCCAGCAGCCTGGCCGGGAGCAATCAGCCCCAGCATTTT
TRBJ2-3 | TRBV10-2 | NA | NA | 11 | CASSERDTQYF | TGCGCCAGCAGTGAACGGGATACGCAGTATTTT
TRBJ2-1 | TRBV2 | once | TRBD2 | 18 | CASDGGLAGGPVYNEQFF | TGTGCCAGTGACGGGGGACTAGCGGGGGGGCCGGTCTACAATGAGCAGTTCTTC
TRBJ2-1 | TRBV10-1 | many | NA | 15 | CASSVSGPSYNEQFF | TGCGCCAGCAGTGTTTCAGGACCCTCCTACAATGAGCAGTTCTTC
TRBJ1-2 | TRBV11-2 | NA | TRBD1 | 15 | CASSRGTGGNYGYTF | TGTGCCAGCAGCCGCGGGACAGGGGGCAACTATGGCTACACCTTC
TRBJ2-2 | TRBV5-1 | many | NA | 18 | CASSLDWGSPSNTGELFF | TGCGCCAGCAGCTTGGACTGGGGCTCCCCTTCGAACACCGGGGAGCTGTTTTTT
TRBJ1-2 | TRBV9 | NA | NA | 14 | CASSAQTGLLGYTF | TGTGCCAGCAGCGCCCAGACGGGGCTACTTGGCTACACCTTC
TRBJ2-1 | TRBV25-1 | NA | TRBD2 | 21 | CASSEPAREGKRAYSYNEQFF | TGTGCCAGCAGTGAACCCGCTAGGGAGGGTAAGCGGGCCTACTCCTACAATGAGCAGTTCTTC
TRBJ1-3 | TRBV3-1 | many | NA | 14 | CASGKGYSGNTIYF | TGTGCCAGTGGGAAGGGGTACTCGGGAAACACCATATATTTT
TRBJ1-4 | TRBV19 | few | TRBD1 | 14 | CASTRTGANEKLFF | TGTGCCAGTACCAGGACAGGGGCAAATGAAAAACTGTTTTTT